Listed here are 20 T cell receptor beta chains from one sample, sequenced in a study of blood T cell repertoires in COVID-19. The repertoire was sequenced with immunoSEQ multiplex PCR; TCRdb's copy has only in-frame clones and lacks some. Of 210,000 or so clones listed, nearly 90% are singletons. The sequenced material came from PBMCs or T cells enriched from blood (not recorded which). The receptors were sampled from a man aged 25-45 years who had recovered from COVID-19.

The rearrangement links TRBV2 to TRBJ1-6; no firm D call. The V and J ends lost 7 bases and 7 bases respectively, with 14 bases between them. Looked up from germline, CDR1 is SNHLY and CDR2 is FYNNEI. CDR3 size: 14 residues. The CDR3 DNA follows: TGTGCCAGCAATCCGGACGGCGGGAATTCACCCCTCCACTTT. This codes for CASNPDGGNSPLHF.

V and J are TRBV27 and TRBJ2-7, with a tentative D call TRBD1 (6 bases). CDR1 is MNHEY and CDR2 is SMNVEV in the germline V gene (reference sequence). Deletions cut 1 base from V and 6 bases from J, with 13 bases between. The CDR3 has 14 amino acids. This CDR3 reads CASSLYIQGAEQYF. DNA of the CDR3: TGTGCCAGCAGTTTATATATACAGGGAGCCGAGCAGTACTTC.

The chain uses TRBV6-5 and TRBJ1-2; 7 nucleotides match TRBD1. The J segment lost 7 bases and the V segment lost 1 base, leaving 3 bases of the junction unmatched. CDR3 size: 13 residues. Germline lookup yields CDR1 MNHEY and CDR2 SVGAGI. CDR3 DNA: TGTGCCAGCAGTTACTTAAACAGGGGTGGCTACACCTTC. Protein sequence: CASSYLNRGGYTF.

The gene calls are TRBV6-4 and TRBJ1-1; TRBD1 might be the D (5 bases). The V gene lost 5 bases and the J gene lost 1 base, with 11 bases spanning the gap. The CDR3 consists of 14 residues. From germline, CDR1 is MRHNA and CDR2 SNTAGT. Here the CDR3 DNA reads TGTGCCAGCAGTACGACAGCGGGGAACACTGAAGCTTTCTTT. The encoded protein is CASSTTAGNTEAFF.

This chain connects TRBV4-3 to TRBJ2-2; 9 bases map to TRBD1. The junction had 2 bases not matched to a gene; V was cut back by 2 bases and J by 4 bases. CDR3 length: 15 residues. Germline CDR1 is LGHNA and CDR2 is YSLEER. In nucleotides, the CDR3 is TGCGCCAGCAGCCAAACAGGGGGCCCCACCGGGGAGCTGTTTTTT. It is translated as CASSQTGGPTGELFF.

As DNA, the CDR3 is TGTGCCAGCAGCGTCGGGACAGACCCTTTGAGCACAGATACGCAGTATTTT. Protein product: CASSVGTDPLSTDTQYF. The V call is TRBV7-9, the J call TRBJ2-3, with 7 bases matching TRBD1. This CDR3 has 17 amino acids. J was trimmed by 0 bases and V by 5 bases; bases with no gene match: 11. Per the germline V gene, CDR1 is SEHNR and CDR2 is FQNEAQ (reference sequence).

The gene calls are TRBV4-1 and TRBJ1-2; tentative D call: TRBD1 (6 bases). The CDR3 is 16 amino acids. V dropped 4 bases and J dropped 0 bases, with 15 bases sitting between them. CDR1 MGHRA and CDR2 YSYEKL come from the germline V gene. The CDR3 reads CASSREPGTTNYGYTF. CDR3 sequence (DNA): TGCGCCAGCAGCCGCGAGCCGGGGACAACTAACTATGGCTACACCTTC.

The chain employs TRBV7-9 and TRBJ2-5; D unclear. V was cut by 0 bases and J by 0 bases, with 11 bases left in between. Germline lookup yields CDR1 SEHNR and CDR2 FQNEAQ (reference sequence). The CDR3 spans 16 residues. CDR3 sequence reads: CASSLANSLYQETQYF. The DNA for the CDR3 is TGTGCCAGCAGCTTAGCCAACTCATTATACCAAGAGACCCAGTACTTC.

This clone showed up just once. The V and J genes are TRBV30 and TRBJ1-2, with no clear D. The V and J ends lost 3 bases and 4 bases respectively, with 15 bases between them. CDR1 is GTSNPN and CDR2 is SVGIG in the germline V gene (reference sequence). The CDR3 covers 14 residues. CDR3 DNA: TGTGCCTGGAGGGTAGACATGACTAGCTATGGCTACACCTTC. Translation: CAWRVDMTSYGYTF.

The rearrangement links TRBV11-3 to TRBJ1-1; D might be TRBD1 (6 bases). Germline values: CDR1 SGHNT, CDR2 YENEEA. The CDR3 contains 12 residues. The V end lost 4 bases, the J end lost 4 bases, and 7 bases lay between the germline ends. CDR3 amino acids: CASSSRGTEAFF. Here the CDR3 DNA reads TGTGCCAGCAGCTCCAGGGGCACTGAAGCTTTCTTT. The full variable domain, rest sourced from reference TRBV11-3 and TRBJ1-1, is EAGVVQSPRYKIIEKKQPVAFWCNPISGHNTLYWYLQNLGQGPELLIRYENEEAVDDSQLPKDRFSAERLKGVDSTLKIQPAELGDSAVYLCASSSRGTEAFFGQGTRLTVV.

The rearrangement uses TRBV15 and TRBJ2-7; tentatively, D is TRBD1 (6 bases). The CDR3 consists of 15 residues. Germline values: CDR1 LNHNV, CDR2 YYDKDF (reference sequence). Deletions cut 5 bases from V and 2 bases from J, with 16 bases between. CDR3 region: CATSVRLDRTYEQYF. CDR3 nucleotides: TGTGCCACCAGCGTTAGACTGGACAGAACCTACGAGCAGTACTTC.

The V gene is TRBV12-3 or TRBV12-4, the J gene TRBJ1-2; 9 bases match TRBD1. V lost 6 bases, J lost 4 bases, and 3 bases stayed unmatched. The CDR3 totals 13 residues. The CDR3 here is CASSPGQGYGYTF. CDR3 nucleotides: TGTGCCAGCAGCCCGGGACAGGGCTATGGCTACACCTTC.

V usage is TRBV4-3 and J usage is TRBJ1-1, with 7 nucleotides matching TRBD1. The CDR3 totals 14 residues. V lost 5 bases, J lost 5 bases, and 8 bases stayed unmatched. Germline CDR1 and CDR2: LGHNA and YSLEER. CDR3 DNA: TGCGCCAGCAGCATCTACAGGGGCTATACTGAAGCTTTCTTT. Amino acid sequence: CASSIYRGYTEAFF.

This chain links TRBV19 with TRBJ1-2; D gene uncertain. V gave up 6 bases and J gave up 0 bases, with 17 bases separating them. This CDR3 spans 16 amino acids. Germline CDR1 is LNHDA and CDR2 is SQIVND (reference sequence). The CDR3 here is CASSREGQRTNYGYTF. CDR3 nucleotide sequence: TGTGCCAGTAGCCGGGAAGGGCAGAGAACTAACTATGGCTACACCTTC.

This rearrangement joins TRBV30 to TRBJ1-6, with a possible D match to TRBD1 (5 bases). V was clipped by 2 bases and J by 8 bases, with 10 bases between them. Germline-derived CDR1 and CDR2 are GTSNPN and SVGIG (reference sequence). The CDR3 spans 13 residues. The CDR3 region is CAWSLRDDSPLHF. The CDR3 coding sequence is TGTGCCTGGAGTCTCAGGGATGATTCACCCCTCCACTTT.

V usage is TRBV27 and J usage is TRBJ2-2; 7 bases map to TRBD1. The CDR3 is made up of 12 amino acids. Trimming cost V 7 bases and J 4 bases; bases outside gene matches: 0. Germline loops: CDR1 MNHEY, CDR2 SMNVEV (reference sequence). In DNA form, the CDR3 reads TGTGCCAGCAAGGGGGCCACCGGGGAGCTGTTTTTT. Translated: CASKGATGELFF.

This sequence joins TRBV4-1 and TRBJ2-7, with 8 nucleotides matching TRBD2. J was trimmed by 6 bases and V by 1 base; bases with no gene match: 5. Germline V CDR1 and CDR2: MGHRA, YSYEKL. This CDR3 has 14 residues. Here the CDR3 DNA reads TGCGCCAGCAGCCAAGTAACGGGAGGGTTCGAGCAGTACTTC. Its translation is CASSQVTGGFEQYF.

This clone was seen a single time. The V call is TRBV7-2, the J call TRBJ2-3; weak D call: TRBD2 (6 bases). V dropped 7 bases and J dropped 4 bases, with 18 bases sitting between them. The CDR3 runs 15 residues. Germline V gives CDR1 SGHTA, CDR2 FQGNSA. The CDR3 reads CASNIGGLGSDTQYF. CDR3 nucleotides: TGTGCCAGCAACATTGGGGGACTTGGGTCAGATACGCAGTATTTT.

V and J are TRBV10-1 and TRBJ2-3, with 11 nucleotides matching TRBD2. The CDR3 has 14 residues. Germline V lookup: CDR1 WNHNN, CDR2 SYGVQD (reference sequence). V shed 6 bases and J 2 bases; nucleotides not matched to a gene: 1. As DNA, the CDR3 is TGCGCCAGCAGGGGACTAGCGGACACAGATACGCAGTATTTT. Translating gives CASRGLADTDTQYF.

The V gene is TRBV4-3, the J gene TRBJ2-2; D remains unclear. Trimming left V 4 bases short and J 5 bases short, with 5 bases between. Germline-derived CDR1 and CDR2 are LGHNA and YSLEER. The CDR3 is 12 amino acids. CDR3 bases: TGCGCCAGCAGCCCCCCGACCGGGGAGCTGTTTTTT. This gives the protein CASSPPTGELFF.